The 19 T cell receptor beta chains below were found in one sample sequenced in a study of T cell repertoires in cytomegalovirus infection. Their antigens are not known. From the reads, TCRdb called clonotypes with MiXCR, one entry per CDR3 protein. The data show 340,000 or so distinct CDR3 sequences, with approximately 25% seen just once and roughly 13% held by the top ten. The sample here was cultured PBMCs, taken from culture after CMV antigen stimulation. Every receptor here comes from a human donor in good health (CMV status not recorded). Some clones in this sample may be carry-over from other donors' samples.

The J gene is TRBJ2-1, the V gene TRBV6-2 or TRBV6-3; TRBD2 matches at 10 bases. The length of the CDR3 is 16 residues. In germline, CDR1 is MNHEY, CDR2 SVGEGT. After removal of 6 bases from V and 3 bases from J, the junction contained 8 bases not matched to a gene. The CDR3 DNA follows: TGTGCCAGCAGAAGATGGACTAGCGGAAACTACAATGAGCAGTTCTTC. Translation gives CASRRWTSGNYNEQFF.

J is TRBJ1-3 and V is TRBV9; TRBD1 might be the D (6 bases). The CDR3 is 16 amino acids. V lost 4 bases and J lost 0, with 14 bases in between. The germline CDR1 and CDR2 sequences are SGDLS and YYNGEE. Here the CDR3 DNA reads TGTGCCAGCAGCCTAAGCGACAGGAACTCTGGAAACACCATATATTTT. It codes for CASSLSDRNSGNTIYF.

The chain joins TRBV7-6 to TRBJ1-1; no reliable D call. With 2 bases removed from V and 3 bases from J, the gap between germline ends came to 7 bases. The CDR3 spans 13 residues. Germline CDR1 SGHVS, CDR2 FNYEAQ. The CDR3 nucleotides are TGTGCCAGCAGCTTAAAGGAGGACACTGAAGCTTTCTTT. As protein: CASSLKEDTEAFF.

This chain uses TRBV11-2 with TRBJ2-2; no reliable D call. The CDR3 is 13 residues long. The germline V gene has CDR1 SGHAT and CDR2 FQNNGV. V was trimmed by 8 bases and J by 0 bases, leaving 7 bases between them. The CDR3 loop reads CASGTTNTGELFF. DNA for the CDR3: TGTGCCAGCGGAACAACGAACACCGGGGAGCTGTTTTTT.

This clonotype was found a few times. The V call is TRBV7-2, the J call TRBJ1-5; D is undetermined. This CDR3 is 13 amino acids long. The germline CDR1 and CDR2 sequences are SGHTA and FQGNSA. Trimming cost V 1 base and J 7 bases, with 8 bases left between them. The CDR3 DNA is TGTGCCAGCAGCTTAGAAGGGTTCCAGCCCCAGCATTTT. Amino acids: CASSLEGFQPQHF. The variable domain in full, with the rest retrieved from reference TRBV7-2 and TRBJ1-5, is GAGVSQSPSNKVTEKGKDVELRCDPISGHTALYWYRQSLGQGLEFLIYFQGNSAPDKSGLPSDRFSAERTGGSVSTLTIQRTQQEDSAVYLCASSLEGFQPQHFGDGTRLSIL.

Turning to this clonotype: One end of the junction varies from germline; a read error may be responsible. V is TRBV7-2 and J is TRBJ2-3; D might be TRBD1 or TRBD2, each matching 5 bases. This CDR3 has 15 amino acids. Germline V CDR1 and CDR2: SGHTA, FQGNSA. CDR3 residues: CANSLGPAPPDTQYF. CDR3 bases: TGTGCCAACAGCCTGGGACCAGCCCCTCCAGATACGCAGTATTTT.

This clonotype was recorded many times. This chain joins TRBV7-2 and TRBJ2-1; 11 nucleotides match TRBD2. The germline V gene has CDR1 SGHTA and CDR2 FQGNSA. The CDR3 runs 17 residues. J gave up 4 bases and V 4 bases, and 9 bases lay outside the gene matches. The CDR3 reads CASSSTSGKNRYNEQFF. CDR3 nucleotide sequence: TGTGCCAGCAGCTCGACTAGCGGGAAAAACAGGTACAATGAGCAGTTCTTC.

The chain employs TRBV10-3 and TRBJ2-2; D is unclear. This CDR3 is built from 13 residues. Trimming shortened V by 6 bases and J by 5 bases, and 10 bases separated the two germline ends. Germline-derived CDR1 and CDR2 are ENHRY and SYGVKD. The CDR3 here is CAISTVTTGELFF. CDR3 sequence (DNA): TGTGCCATCAGCACTGTAACAACCGGGGAGCTGTTTTTT.

The chain has TRBV5-4 and TRBJ2-1; no definite D call. Per the germline V gene, CDR1 is SGHNT and CDR2 is YYREEE (reference sequence). CDR3 length: 13 amino acids. The V end was cut by 1 base, the J end by 1 base, with 3 bases between. The CDR3 region is CASSLKSYNEQFF. The CDR3 DNA reads TGTGCCAGCAGCTTGAAGTCCTACAATGAGCAGTTCTTC.

This chain links TRBV6-8 with TRBJ2-5; no clear D gene. V lost 5 bases and J 4 bases, leaving 14 bases between the germline ends. Germline V gene lookup returns CDR1 MNHGY and CDR2 SAAAGT. The CDR3 loop spans 14 amino acids. CDR3 sequence: CASSGRSSRETQYF. The CDR3 nucleotides read TGTGCCAGCAGTGGGCGTTCGTCGCGAGAGACCCAGTACTTC.

This chain links TRBV12-3 or TRBV12-4 with TRBJ1-5; no clear D. V was trimmed by 3 bases and J by 4 bases, leaving 16 bases between them. CDR3 length equals 16 residues. The CDR3 sequence: CASSFPGERGNQPQHF. CDR3 sequence (DNA): TGTGCCAGCAGTTTCCCGGGAGAGCGAGGGAATCAGCCCCAGCATTTT.

The chain uses TRBV20-1 and TRBJ2-1, with a weak D call TRBD2 (6 bases). The germline V gene encodes CDR1 DFQATT and CDR2 SNEGSKA (reference sequence). This CDR3 has 15 residues. V was pared by 0 bases and J by 5 bases, with 14 bases between. The chain's CDR3 is CSAREDGLSDNEQFF. The CDR3 nucleotides are TGCAGTGCTAGAGAAGATGGACTATCGGACAATGAGCAGTTCTTC.

This clonotype was counted ten times or more. V and J are TRBV7-2 and TRBJ2-1, with TRBD2 matching 12 bases. This CDR3 comprises 19 residues. After removal of 1 base from V and 5 bases from J, the junction contained 12 bases not matched to a gene. Germline V gene data show CDR1 as SGHTA and CDR2 as FQGNSA. CDR3 residues: CASSLERLAGAEVHNEQFF. The CDR3 DNA is TGTGCCAGCAGCTTAGAGAGACTAGCGGGAGCTGAAGTGCACAATGAGCAGTTCTTC.

The CDR3 loop is CASSAQLRGYEQYF. CDR3 in DNA: TGTGCCAGTAGCGCCCAACTGCGGGGGTACGAGCAGTACTTC. The chain combines TRBV19 with TRBJ2-7; 7 bases are shared with TRBD2. Trimming took 6 bases from V and 4 from J; bases not matched to a gene: 9. CDR1 is LNHDA and CDR2 is SQIVND in the germline V gene (reference sequence). This CDR3 is 14 amino acids long.

The chain has TRBV24-1 and TRBJ1-2; no clear D. Between the trimmed V and J ends, which lost 4 bases and 8 bases, there was a span of 16 bases. The CDR3 extends over 14 amino acids. CDR1 KGHDR and CDR2 SFDVKD come from the germline V gene. CDR3 bases: TGTGCCACCAGTGACCCGCGGGAGGGTCCGGGCTACACCTTC. Its protein is CATSDPREGPGYTF.

This clonotype was counted between two and nine times. V is TRBV7-2 and J is TRBJ2-5; no reliable D call. Germline V gene sequence: CDR1 SGHTA, CDR2 FQGNSA. CDR3 size: 17 residues. V was clipped by 0 bases and J by 4 bases, with 18 bases between them. The CDR3 DNA reads TGTGCCAGCAGCTTAGCCGTTACCGGGTTCGAAGGAGAGACCCAGTACTTC. As protein: CASSLAVTGFEGETQYF.

V and J are TRBV7-8 and TRBJ2-1; 7 nucleotides align to TRBD2. The CDR3 is 15 amino acids. Germline V gene sequence: CDR1 SGHVS, CDR2 FQNEAQ. With 5 bases clipped from V and 7 bases from J, the junction kept 11 bases outside the gene matches. The CDR3 DNA reads as TGTGCCAGCAGCCCTGACCCCGGACTAGGGAATGAGCAGTTCTTC. Translating gives CASSPDPGLGNEQFF.

This chain links TRBV29-1 with TRBJ1-5, with unresolved D. Looked up from germline, CDR1 is SQVTM and CDR2 is ANQGSEA. Trimming shortened V by 6 bases and J by 4 bases, and 13 bases separated the two germline ends. The CDR3 is 13 residues long. The CDR3 spells CSVMTGRNQPQHF. The CDR3 region has the DNA TGCAGCGTGATGACCGGGCGAAATCAGCCCCAGCATTTT.

This clonotype was seen repeatedly, ten times or more. V and J are TRBV7-8 and TRBJ2-1, with TRBD2 identical over 7 bases. CDR1 is SGHVS, CDR2 FQNEAQ, per germline. V trimming: 2 bases; J trimming: 2 bases; junction bases outside the gene matches: 6. The length of the CDR3 is 16 residues. The CDR3 region is CASSLKSLAAYNEQFF. Here the CDR3 DNA reads TGTGCCAGCAGCTTAAAAAGTCTAGCGGCCTACAATGAGCAGTTCTTC.